This TCR beta chain was found in a study of T cell responses to AZD1222 COVID-19 vaccine. Overall study results and limits: Repertoires were sampled only after the peak T cell response. Regions 160-218 and 743-854 dominated among vaccine-associated CD4 TCRs spanning spike. Unmutated regions of variants are reportedly targeted by nearly half of spike-specific TCRs.

Libraries were prepared by immunoSEQ multiplex PCR; TCRdb keeps only in-frame clonotypes and omits some of them. The sample has over 75,000 clones; roughly nine tenths are singletons. Note on this clone: Antigen unknown.

The CDR3 loop spans 11 amino acids. With 11 bases clipped from V and 2 bases from J, the junction kept 0 bases outside the gene matches. CDR1 and CDR2 (germline): LNHDA, SQIVND (reference sequence). The chain joins TRBV19 to TRBJ2-7; the match to TRBD1 covers 10 bases. This sample comprised peripheral blood, obtained on day 0 of AZD1222 vaccination. The receptor comes from an adult in good health. For the CDR3, the DNA is TGTGCCGGACAGGGGGCCTACGAGCAGTACTTC. This translates into CAGQGAYEQYF. Using reference TRBV19 and TRBJ2-7 for the parts outside the CDR3, the full variable domain is DGGITQSPKYLFRKEGQNVTLSCEQNLNHDAMYWYRQDPGQGLRLIYYSQIVNDFQKGDIAEGYSVSREKKESFPLTVTSAQKNPTAFYLCAGQGAYEQYFGPGTRLTVT.